Below are 29 T cell receptor beta chains sequenced from a single sample in a study of cytomegalovirus exposure and HLA in healthy donors. This PCR relied on a set of 60 Vbeta primers and 13 Jbeta primers. TCRdb's copy holds only in-frame clones and misses some; the assay was immunoSEQ multiplex PCR. This table has 200,000 to 250,000 clones, over 80% appearing once. Sequencing was performed on PBMCs. Receptors originate from a woman in her thirties or forties in good health and CMV-seropositive.

The chain carries TRBV19 and TRBJ2-7; 9 nucleotides line up with TRBD2. Germline V gene data show CDR1 as LNHDA and CDR2 as SQIVND (reference sequence). CDR3 length: 17 residues. The V and J ends lost 0 bases and 4 bases, in that order; junction bases with no gene match: 10. CDR3 DNA: TGTGCCAGTAGTATAGATCTTGGTAGCGGGAGTTTTTACGAGCAGTACTTC. It codes for CASSIDLGSGSFYEQYF.

This chain uses TRBV7-2 with TRBJ2-7; 9 bases match TRBD2. The ends lost 6 bases at V and 6 bases at J; junction bases unmatched: 12. Germline V gene lookup returns CDR1 SGHTA and CDR2 FQGNSA. The CDR3 spans 15 residues. CDR3 sequence: CASSLIGRGGGEQYF. The CDR3 DNA reads TGTGCCAGCAGTTTGATTGGGCGGGGGGGAGGCGAGCAGTACTTC.

The chain is built from TRBV2 and TRBJ2-3, with TRBD2 matching over 9 bases. V lost 5 bases and J lost 4; bases outside the gene matches: 4. CDR3 length equals 14 residues. Germline CDR1 SNHLY, CDR2 FYNNEI. CDR3 sequence reads: CASSPGLASDTQYF. CDR3 coding DNA: TGTGCCAGCAGTCCGGGACTAGCATCAGATACGCAGTATTTT.

The CDR3 protein is CASSQGVGGYNEQFF. For the CDR3, the DNA is TGCGCCAGCAGCCAAGGGGTCGGGGGATACAATGAGCAGTTCTTC. The chain has TRBV4-3 and TRBJ2-1, with a tentative D call TRBD2 (6 bases). This CDR3 contains 15 residues. Trimming took 1 base from V and 4 from J, leaving 11 bases between them. The germline V gene has CDR1 LGHNA and CDR2 YSLEER.

The V and J genes are TRBV9 and TRBJ1-2, with 8 bases matching TRBD1. V lost 0 bases to trimming and J lost 1 base; unmatched junction nucleotides: 5. Germline CDR1 SGDLS, CDR2 YYNGEE. CDR3 size: 16 residues. The DNA for the CDR3 is TGTGCCAGCAGCGTAGCGGACAGGGCTTATAACTATGGCTACACCTTC. Translated, it gives CASSVADRAYNYGYTF.

This clone was seen more than once but under ten times. This sequence joins TRBV5-1 and TRBJ2-7, with 9 bases identical to TRBD1. The J segment lost 4 bases and the V segment lost 3 bases, leaving 8 bases of the junction unmatched. The CDR3 is 15 amino acids. The germline CDR1 and CDR2 sequences are SGHRS and YFSETQ. This CDR3 reads CASSSTGQGAYEQYF. The DNA of the CDR3 is TGCGCCAGCAGCTCGACGGGACAGGGCGCTTACGAGCAGTACTTC. Based on the CDR3 plus reference TRBV5-1 and TRBJ2-7, the full variable domain is KAGVTQTPRYLIKTRGQQVTLSCSPISGHRSVSWYQQTPGQGLQFLFEYFSETQRNKGNFPGRFSGRQFSNSRSEMNVSTLELGDSALYLCASSSTGQGAYEQYFGPGTRLTVT.

The chain carries TRBV5-1 and TRBJ2-7; 11 bases map to TRBD2. The V gene's germline CDR1 is SGHRS and CDR2 YFSETQ. CDR3 length: 15 residues. The junction had 4 bases not matched to a gene; V was cut back by 0 bases and J by 5 bases. CDR3 DNA sequence: TGCGCCAGCAGCTTGGTAGCGGGGGGGGTTGACGAGCAGTACTTC. It translates to CASSLVAGGVDEQYF.

This clone was seen only once. The chain uses TRBV7-2 and TRBJ1-1; 10 nucleotides match TRBD1. The V gene's germline CDR1 is SGHTA and CDR2 FQGNSA. The CDR3 totals 15 residues. Losses at the gene ends were 0 bases for V and 7 bases for J; bases not matched to a gene: 5. The CDR3 region is CASSLAGGTGVEAFF. In nucleotides, the CDR3 is TGTGCCAGCAGCTTAGCCGGCGGGACAGGGGTTGAAGCTTTCTTT.

Worth noting for this clone: The identical CDR3 is also encoded by other nucleotide sequences in the sample. The V call is TRBV19, the J call TRBJ1-1; D possibly corresponds to TRBD1 (6 bases). Germline lookup yields CDR1 LNHDA and CDR2 SQIVND (reference sequence). There are 14 residues in the CDR3. V gave up 4 bases and J gave up 0 bases, with 9 bases separating them. For the CDR3, the DNA is TGTGCCAGTAGTACCGGACAGTTGAACACTGAAGCTTTCTTT. The encoded protein is CASSTGQLNTEAFF.

The chain combines TRBV5-8 with TRBJ1-6, with 12 bases that match TRBD1. The CDR3 is 17 residues long. V was clipped by 1 base and J by 7 bases; unmatched bases: 6. CDR1 and CDR2 from the germline V gene are SGHTS and YDEGEE. CDR3 loop: CASSLRGQGASNSPLHF. The CDR3 nucleotides are TGTGCCAGCAGCTTGAGGGGACAGGGGGCTTCGAATTCACCCCTCCACTTT.

CDR3 protein: CASSLYGGGETQYF. The CDR3, as DNA: TGTGCCAGCAGTTTGTACGGGGGTGGGGAGACCCAGTACTTC. The rearrangement uses TRBV27 and TRBJ2-5; a weak D match, TRBD2 (6 bases). Germline CDR1 and CDR2: MNHEY and SMNVEV (reference sequence). CDR3 size: 14 residues. The V gene lost 3 bases and the J gene lost 5 bases, with 13 bases spanning the gap.

This chain uses TRBV5-4 with TRBJ2-4, with D perhaps TRBD2 (7 bases). V was cut by 4 bases and J by 0 bases, with 17 bases left in between. This CDR3 region has 17 residues. Germline CDR1 reads SGHNT; CDR2 reads YYREEE (reference sequence). CDR3 DNA sequence: TGTGCCAGCAGCCCCGGGGGCGGGAGTCTAGCCAAAAACATTCAGTACTTC. As protein: CASSPGGGSLAKNIQYF.

This clone showed up just a few times. The rearrangement links TRBV19 to TRBJ1-2; D is ambiguous. V was clipped by 3 bases and J by 2 bases, with 13 bases between them. CDR3 length: 15 amino acids. Germline CDR1 and CDR2: LNHDA and SQIVND (reference sequence). CDR3 DNA sequence: TGTGCCAGTAGTATGCGGTACCTCAACAACTATGGCTACACCTTC. Translated, it gives CASSMRYLNNYGYTF.

The genes are TRBV19 and TRBJ2-3; 9 bases agree with TRBD2. The CDR3 runs 18 residues. V lost 6 bases, J lost 6 bases, and 19 bases stayed unmatched. The germline V gene encodes CDR1 LNHDA and CDR2 SQIVND (reference sequence). The CDR3 DNA follows: TGTGCCAGTAGCCGAAAACCCACCGCGGGGGGGCCGGGGGATACGCAGTATTTT. This gives the protein CASSRKPTAGGPGDTQYF.

The chain uses TRBV9 and TRBJ1-2; 10 nucleotides match TRBD1. Germline-derived CDR1 and CDR2 are SGDLS and YYNGEE. V shed 6 bases, J shed 6 bases, and the junction held 11 bases outside the gene matches. The CDR3 has 15 amino acids. CDR3 in DNA: TGTGCCAGCAACAGACCCGGGACAGGGGTTGATGGCTACACCTTC. Protein: CASNRPGTGVDGYTF.

The chain links TRBV10-3 to TRBJ1-5; D remains unclear. The length of the CDR3 is 14 residues. Looked up from germline, CDR1 is ENHRY and CDR2 is SYGVKD. V dropped 2 bases and J dropped 2 bases, with 7 bases sitting between them. The CDR3 sequence is CAISEEGGNQPQHF. The CDR3, as DNA: TGTGCCATCAGTGAGGAGGGCGGCAATCAGCCCCAGCATTTT.

On this clone itself: In the same sample, other DNA sequences code for this CDR3. J is TRBJ1-2 and V is TRBV19, with TRBD1 as a possible D gene (6 bases). V was pared by 4 bases and J by 2 bases, with 11 bases between. CDR3 length equals 14 residues. The germline gives CDR1 LNHDA, CDR2 SQIVND (reference sequence). CDR3 bases: TGTGCCAGTAGTACCTGGACAGCCAACTATGGCTACACCTTC. Its translation is CASSTWTANYGYTF. Complete variable domain (other parts from reference TRBV19 and TRBJ1-2): DGGITQSPKYLFRKEGQNVTLSCEQNLNHDAMYWYRQDPGQGLRLIYYSQIVNDFQKGDIAEGYSVSREKKESFPLTVTSAQKNPTAFYLCASSTWTANYGYTFGSGTRLTVV.

The chain combines TRBV7-2 with TRBJ2-7; TRBD2 agrees at 9 bases. The CDR3 loop spans 15 amino acids. Trimming at V came to 0 bases and at J to 5 bases, leaving 5 bases not matched to a gene. Germline lookup yields CDR1 SGHTA and CDR2 FQGNSA. CDR3 nucleotides: TGTGCCAGCAGCTTAGCGGCGGGAGGGCCCCACGAGCAGTACTTC. Translating it yields CASSLAAGGPHEQYF.

The V call is TRBV6-6, the J call TRBJ2-2; D is possibly TRBD1 (6 bases). The CDR3 runs to 15 residues. CDR1 and CDR2 from the germline V gene are MNHNY and SVGAGI (reference sequence). Trimming took 7 bases from V and 1 from J, leaving 13 bases between them. Here the CDR3 reads CASIKGQQNTGELFF. For the CDR3, the DNA is TGTGCCAGCATCAAAGGACAGCAGAACACCGGGGAGCTGTTTTTT.

The chain is built from TRBV6-5 and TRBJ1-2, with D possibly matching TRBD1 (6 bases). The V end lost 5 bases, the J end lost 4 bases, and 17 bases lay between the germline ends. The CDR3 totals 15 residues. Germline V gene data show CDR1 as MNHEY and CDR2 as SVGAGI. CDR3 residues: CASSPIQGGSYGYTF. In nucleotides, the CDR3 is TGTGCCAGCAGTCCGATACAGGGCGGAAGCTATGGCTACACCTTC.

The J gene is TRBJ2-2, the V gene TRBV4-1; possible D gene TRBD2, 6 bases. The CDR3 length is 14 residues. V was shortened by 1 base and J by 7 bases, with 10 bases between the two germline ends. Germline V gene lookup returns CDR1 MGHRA and CDR2 YSYEKL. The DNA for the CDR3 is TGCGCCAGCAGCCAAGTGGTGGGGGGCGGGGAGCTGTTTTTT. This codes for CASSQVVGGGELFF.

V gene TRBV27 combines with J gene TRBJ2-1, with 8 bases identical to TRBD2. The CDR3 loop spans 17 amino acids. Germline CDR1 and CDR2: MNHEY and SMNVEV (reference sequence). V dropped 1 base and J dropped 10; count of bases not matched to a gene: 15. CDR3 region: CASSLFSAGGPRSEQFF. The CDR3 region has the DNA TGTGCCAGCAGTTTATTCTCCGCGGGGGGCCCTCGTTCGGAGCAGTTCTTC.

This clone was seen more than once but under ten times. CDR3 nucleotides: TGTGCCAGCTCAAGGATTGCAGGGTCAGAGACCCAGTACTTC. Protein: CASSRIAGSETQYF. This chain uses TRBV18 with TRBJ2-5; a possible D gene is TRBD1 (5 bases). With 5 bases removed from V and 4 bases from J, the gap between germline ends came to 14 bases. This CDR3 spans 14 amino acids. In germline, CDR1 is KGHSH, CDR2 LQKENI.

The V and J genes are TRBV5-4 and TRBJ2-3; TRBD2 is a possible D gene (5 bases). The CDR3 totals 15 residues. CDR1 and CDR2 (germline): SGHNT, YYREEE (reference sequence). V was clipped by 0 bases and J by 1 base, with 9 bases between them. The CDR3 is CASSLEGVGTDTQYF. As DNA, the CDR3 is TGTGCCAGCAGCTTGGAGGGAGTAGGCACAGATACGCAGTATTTT.

CDR3 sequence: CASSLVLAGSWGSYEQYF. The CDR3 nucleotides read TGTGCCAGCAGCTTGGTTCTAGCGGGGTCCTGGGGCTCCTACGAGCAGTACTTC. The chain employs TRBV5-5 and TRBJ2-7; 9 positions match TRBD2. Germline trimming cut 0 bases from V and 0 bases from J; bases unmatched to any gene: 10. The germline V gene encodes CDR1 SGHKS and CDR2 YYEKEE (reference sequence). The CDR3 is made up of 18 amino acids.

The J gene is TRBJ1-5, the V gene TRBV4-3; unclear D gene. Trimming stripped 0 bases from V and 1 base from J, with 10 bases between. CDR3 length: 16 amino acids. Germline values: CDR1 LGHNA, CDR2 YSLEER. CDR3 protein: CASSQDAGLSNQPQHF. The CDR3 bases are TGCGCCAGCAGCCAAGACGCGGGATTAAGCAATCAGCCCCAGCATTTT.

The chain combines TRBV4-2 with TRBJ2-2; maybe TRBD1 (5 bases). CDR1 is LGHNA, CDR2 YNFKEQ, per germline. With 1 base removed from V and 6 bases from J, the gap between germline ends came to 12 bases. The CDR3 consists of 15 residues. The CDR3 region has the DNA TGTGCCAGCAGCCAAGTGGAAGGGGCGGCCGGGGAGCTGTTTTTT. Protein product: CASSQVEGAAGELFF.

On this clone: The same CDR3 also results from other DNA sequences found in this sample. CDR3 in amino acids: CASSLQGGDGYTF. Here the CDR3 DNA reads TGCGCCAGCAGTCTTCAAGGGGGGGATGGCTACACCTTC. The J gene is TRBJ1-2, the V gene TRBV5-1; tentatively, D is TRBD1 (6 bases). The CDR3 has 13 amino acids. Germline CDR1 SGHRS, CDR2 YFSETQ. Trimming stripped 5 bases from V and 6 bases from J, with 14 bases between.

With regard to this clone: Additional DNA sequences in this sample encode the identical CDR3. The rearrangement links TRBV9 to TRBJ1-1; D gene uncertain. Germline values: CDR1 SGDLS, CDR2 YYNGEE. Trimming removed 3 bases at V and 1 base at J, with 10 bases between. The CDR3 length is 14 residues. The CDR3 DNA follows: TGTGCCAGCAGCGGACATCCCGAGAACACTGAAGCTTTCTTT. This gives the protein CASSGHPENTEAFF.